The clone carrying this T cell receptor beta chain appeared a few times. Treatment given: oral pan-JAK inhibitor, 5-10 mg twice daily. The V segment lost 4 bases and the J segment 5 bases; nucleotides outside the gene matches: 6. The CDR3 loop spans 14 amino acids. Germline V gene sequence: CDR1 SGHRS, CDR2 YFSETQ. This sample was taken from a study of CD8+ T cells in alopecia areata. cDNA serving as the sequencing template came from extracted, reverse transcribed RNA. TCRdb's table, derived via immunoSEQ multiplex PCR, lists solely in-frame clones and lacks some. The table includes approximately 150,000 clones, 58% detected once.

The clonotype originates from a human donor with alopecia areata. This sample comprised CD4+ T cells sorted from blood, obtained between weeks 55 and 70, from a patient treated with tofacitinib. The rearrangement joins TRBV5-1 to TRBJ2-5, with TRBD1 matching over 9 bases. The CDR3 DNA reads TGCGCCAGCAGCCGGGACAGGGCCCGGGAGACCCAGTACTTC. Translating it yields CASSRDRARETQYF.